Below, 6 T cell receptor beta chains from the same sample are listed, as sequenced in a study of CD8 T cells in Susac syndrome. Random-hexamer reverse transcription was applied to roughly 0.5 to 1 ug RNA. TCRdb itself ran the immunoSEQ multiplex PCR reads through MiXCR, one entry per CDR3 protein. The data show fewer than 350,000 distinct CDR3 sequences, 90% to 95% seen once. Sequencing input: CD4+ T cells from PBMCs. Source of these receptors: a human donor with multiple sclerosis.

The V call is TRBV6-5, the J call TRBJ2-7; TRBD1 might be the D (5 bases). V lost 0 bases, J lost 3 bases, and 18 bases lay in between. Per the germline V gene, CDR1 is MNHEY and CDR2 is SVGAGI. This CDR3 contains 17 residues. The CDR3 protein is CASSYSHRLQDDYEQYF. The CDR3, as DNA: TGTGCCAGCAGTTACTCTCACAGGCTCCAAGACGACTACGAGCAGTACTTC.

The chain employs TRBV5-1 and TRBJ2-3, with a tentative D call TRBD1 (5 bases). Trimming pared 5 bases from V and 1 base from J, leaving 17 bases between. This CDR3 region has 16 residues. CDR1 is SGHRS, CDR2 YFSETQ, per germline. CDR3 in amino acids: CASRMLLDRRTDTQYF. In nucleotides, the CDR3 is TGCGCCAGCAGAATGTTGCTCGACAGACGCACAGATACGCAGTATTTT. The full variable domain, in which reference TRBV5-1 and TRBJ2-3 provide the parts outside the CDR3, is KAGVTQTPRYLIKTRGQQVTLSCSPISGHRSVSWYQQTPGQGLQFLFEYFSETQRNKGNFPGRFSGRQFSNSRSEMNVSTLELGDSALYLCASRMLLDRRTDTQYFGPGTRLTVL.

The gene calls are TRBV3-1 and TRBJ1-2, with 10 bases fitting TRBD1. Germline trimming cut 2 bases from V and 7 bases from J; bases unmatched to any gene: 16. CDR1 and CDR2 (germline): LGHDT, YNNKEL (reference sequence). The CDR3 loop spans 18 amino acids. As DNA, the CDR3 is TGTGCCAGCAGCCAACGTTTGACTACCGGGACAGGGGATGCTGGCTACACCTTC. Protein product: CASSQRLTTGTGDAGYTF. The entire variable domain, with the rest obtained from reference TRBV3-1 and TRBJ1-2, is as follows: DTAVSQTPKYLVTQMGNDKSIKCEQNLGHDTMYWYKQDSKKFLKIMFSYNNKELIINETVPNRFSPKSPDKAHLNLHINSLELGDSAVYFCASSQRLTTGTGDAGYTFGSGTRLTVV.

The V call is TRBV3-1, the J call TRBJ2-7; possibly TRBD1 for D (6 bases). The CDR3 spans 15 residues. Germline-derived CDR1 and CDR2 are LGHDT and YNNKEL (reference sequence). Trimming pared 2 bases from V and 0 bases from J, leaving 11 bases between. The DNA for the CDR3 is TGTGCCAGCAGCCAACAGGGGAGCCTCTCCTACGAGCAGTACTTC. Translated, it gives CASSQQGSLSYEQYF.

J is TRBJ2-7 and V is TRBV7-3, with 10 nucleotides matching TRBD2. J lost 6 bases, V lost 3 bases, and 14 bases had no gene match. The CDR3 is 17 residues long. Germline values: CDR1 SGHTA, CDR2 FQGTGA. In nucleotides, the CDR3 is TGTGCCAGCAGCTTGGAGTCGCGGGCTAGCGGGAGAATCGAGCAGTACTTC. Translating gives CASSLESRASGRIEQYF.

V gene TRBV4-1 combines with J gene TRBJ1-1; D is unclear. Per germline, CDR1 MGHRA and CDR2 YSYEKL. V was clipped by 4 bases and J by 6 bases, with 12 bases between them. The CDR3 extends over 13 amino acids. The CDR3 bases are TGCGCCAGCAGCCGGCATCACATGGCTGAAGCTTTCTTT. It yields the protein CASSRHHMAEAFF.